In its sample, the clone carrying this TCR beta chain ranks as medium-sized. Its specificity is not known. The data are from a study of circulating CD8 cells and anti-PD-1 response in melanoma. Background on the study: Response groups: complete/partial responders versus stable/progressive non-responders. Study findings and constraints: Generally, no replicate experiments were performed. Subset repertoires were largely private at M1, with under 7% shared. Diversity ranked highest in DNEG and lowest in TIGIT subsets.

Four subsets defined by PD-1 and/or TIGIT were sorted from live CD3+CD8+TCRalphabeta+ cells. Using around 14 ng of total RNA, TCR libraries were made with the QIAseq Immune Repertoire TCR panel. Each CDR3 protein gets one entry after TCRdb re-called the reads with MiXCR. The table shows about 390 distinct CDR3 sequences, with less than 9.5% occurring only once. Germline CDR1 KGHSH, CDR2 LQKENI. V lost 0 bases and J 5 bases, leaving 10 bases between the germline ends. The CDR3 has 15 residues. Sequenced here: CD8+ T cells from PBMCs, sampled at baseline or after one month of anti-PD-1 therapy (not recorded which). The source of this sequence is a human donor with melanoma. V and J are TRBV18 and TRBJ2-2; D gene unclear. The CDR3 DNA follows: TGTGCCAGCTCACCACCGGATGACACGACCGGGGAGCTGTTTTTT. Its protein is CASSPPDDTTGELFF.